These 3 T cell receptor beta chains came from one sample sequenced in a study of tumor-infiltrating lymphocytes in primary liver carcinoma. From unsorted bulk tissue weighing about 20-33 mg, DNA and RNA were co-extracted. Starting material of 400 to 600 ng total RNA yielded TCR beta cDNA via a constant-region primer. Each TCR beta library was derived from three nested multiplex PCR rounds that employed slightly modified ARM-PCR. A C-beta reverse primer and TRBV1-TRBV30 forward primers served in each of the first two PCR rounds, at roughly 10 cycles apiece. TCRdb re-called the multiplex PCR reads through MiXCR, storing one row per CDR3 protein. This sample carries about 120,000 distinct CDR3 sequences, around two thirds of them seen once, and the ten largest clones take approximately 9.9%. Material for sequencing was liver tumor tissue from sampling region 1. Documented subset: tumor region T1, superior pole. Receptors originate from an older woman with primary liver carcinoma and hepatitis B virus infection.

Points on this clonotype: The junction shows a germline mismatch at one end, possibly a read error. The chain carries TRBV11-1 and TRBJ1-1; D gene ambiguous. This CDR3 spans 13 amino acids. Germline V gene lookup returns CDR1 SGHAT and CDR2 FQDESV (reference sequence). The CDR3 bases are TGTACCAGCAGCTTACGGGTAATGGCTGAAGCTATCTTT. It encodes CTSSLRVMAEAIF.

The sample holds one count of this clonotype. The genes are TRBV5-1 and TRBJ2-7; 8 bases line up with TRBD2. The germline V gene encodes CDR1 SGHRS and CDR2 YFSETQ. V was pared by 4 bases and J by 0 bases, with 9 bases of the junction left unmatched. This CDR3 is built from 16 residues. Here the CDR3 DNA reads TGCGCCAGCAGCGACACGGGAGGGTCCCCCTCCTACGAGCAGTACTTC. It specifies CASSDTGGSPSYEQYF.

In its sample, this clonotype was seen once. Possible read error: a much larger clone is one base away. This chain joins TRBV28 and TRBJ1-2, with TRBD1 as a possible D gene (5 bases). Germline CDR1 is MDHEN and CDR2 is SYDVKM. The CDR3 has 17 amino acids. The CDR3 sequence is CVSILSGVGSTNYGYTF. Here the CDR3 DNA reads TGTGTCAGCATATTGTCGGGGGTAGGCTCTACTAACTATGGCTACACCTTC.